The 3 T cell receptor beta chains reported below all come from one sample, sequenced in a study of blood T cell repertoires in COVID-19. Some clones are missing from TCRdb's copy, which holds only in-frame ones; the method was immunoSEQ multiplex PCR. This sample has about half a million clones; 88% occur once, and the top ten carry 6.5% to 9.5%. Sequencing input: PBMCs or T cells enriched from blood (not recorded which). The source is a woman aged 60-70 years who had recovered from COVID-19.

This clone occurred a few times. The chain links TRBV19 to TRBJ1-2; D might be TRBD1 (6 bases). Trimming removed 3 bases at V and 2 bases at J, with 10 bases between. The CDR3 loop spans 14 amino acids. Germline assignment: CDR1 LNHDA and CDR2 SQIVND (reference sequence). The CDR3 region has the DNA TGTGCCAGTAGTATGGGAACAGGGAACTATGGCTACACCTTC. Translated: CASSMGTGNYGYTF.

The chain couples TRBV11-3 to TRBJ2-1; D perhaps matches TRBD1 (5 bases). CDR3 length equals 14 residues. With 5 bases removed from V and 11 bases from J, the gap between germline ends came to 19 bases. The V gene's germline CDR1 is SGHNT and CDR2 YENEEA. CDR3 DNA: TGTGCCAGCAGCCCAGGCGGACATTTTGACCAGCAGTTCTTC. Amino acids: CASSPGGHFDQQFF.

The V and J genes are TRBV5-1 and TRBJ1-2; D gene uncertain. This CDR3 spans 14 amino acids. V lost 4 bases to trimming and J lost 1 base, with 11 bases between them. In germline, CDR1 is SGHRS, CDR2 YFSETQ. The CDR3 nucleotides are TGCGCCAGCAGCCTGGAAATTAGTAACTATGGCTACACCTTC. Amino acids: CASSLEISNYGYTF.